These T cell receptor beta chains were read from a single sample in a study of blood T cell repertoires in COVID-19. Using immunoSEQ multiplex PCR, the repertoire was profiled, and TCRdb retains in-frame clones only, with some absent. The sample consists of some 200,000 clones, about 82% of them appearing once. The sample consisted of peripheral blood. Receptor source: a woman over 75 with acute or convalescent COVID-19. CDR3s include the opening cysteine and the closing phenylalanine or tryptophan. D genes are given only for firm matches. Clone size is not always given. Where it is, it says once, few, many or a class for expanded clones.

d_call clone_size j_call v_call cdr3_nt cdr3_aa
. . TRBJ2-3 TRBV3-1/TRBV3-2 TGTGCCAGCAGCCAAGTCCTATCTAGCACAGATACGCAGTATTTT CASSQVLSSTDTQYF
TRBD1 . TRBJ1-1 TRBV18 TGTGCCACCAGTACAGGGGGTGATACTGAAGCTTTCTTT CATSTGGDTEAFF
. . TRBJ1-2 TRBV5-6 TGTGCCAGCAGCTTGCGGCAGGTCTATGGCTACACCTTC CASSLRQVYGYTF
. . TRBJ1-2 TRBV10-3 TGTGCCATCAGCGCAGAGGGAAACTATGGCTACACCTTC CAISAEGNYGYTF
. . TRBJ2-3 TRBV11-2 TGTGCCAGCAGCTCCCCTCTCGACAGAAACACAGATACGCAGTATTTT CASSSPLDRNTDTQYF
. . TRBJ2-3 TRBV18 TGTGCCAGCTCACCACGAGCTAGCTCAGATACGCAGTATTTT CASSPRASSDTQYF
. . TRBJ1-1 TRBV4-2 TGTGCCAGCAGCACCGGGTTGCAGAACACTGAAGCTTTCTTT CASSTGLQNTEAFF
. once TRBJ2-3 TRBV11-3 TGTGCCAGCAACCACGATGGGGCTAGCACAGATACGCAGTATTTT CASNHDGASTDTQYF
. . TRBJ1-3 TRBV15 TGTGCCACCAGCAGAGGAGGAACAGGGCGGTACTCTGGAAACACCATATATTTT CATSRGGTGRYSGNTIYF
. few TRBJ2-7 TRBV18 TGTGCCAGCTCACCACCGCCCCATTCGGGGTTCGAGCAGTACTTC CASSPPPHSGFEQYF
. . TRBJ2-1 TRBV28 TGTGCCAGCAGGCCGGGCCTGACAGACAATGAGCAGTTCTTC CASRPGLTDNEQFF
. . TRBJ1-5 TRBV21-1 TGTGCCAGCAGCAAAGTCCGAGGTTTTAGCAATCAGCCCCAGCATTTT CASSKVRGFSNQPQHF
. . TRBJ1-2 TRBV15 TGTGCCACCAGCAGAGAGGGTCAGGGAAAGGGCTACACCTTC CATSREGQGKGYTF
. . TRBJ1-5 TRBV18 TGTGCCAGCTCGCCGGCGGCCGACCCCGAGCCCCAGCATTTT CASSPAADPEPQHF
. . TRBJ1-1 TRBV9 TGTGCCAGCAGCGTAGATCTCGGGTTCGACACTGAAGCTTTCTTT CASSVDLGFDTEAFF
. . TRBJ1-3 TRBV12-3/TRBV12-4 TGTGCCAGCAGTCGCATAGTGAACACCATATATTTT CASSRIVNTIYF
. . TRBJ2-1 TRBV27 TGTGCCAGCAGCCCGACGGGTCTCCCGGGGAACAATGAGCAGTTCTTC CASSPTGLPGNNEQFF
. . TRBJ2-7 TRBV28 TGTGCCAGCAGTCCCCCCAGCTCCTACGAGCAGTACTTC CASSPPSSYEQYF
TRBD2 once TRBJ2-5 TRBV27 TGTGCCAGCAGTCAAGCGGGAGGGCCTAGGAGTACCCAGTACTTC CASSQAGGPRSTQYF
TRBD2 . TRBJ2-1 TRBV28 TGTGCCAGCGGAGGTCTAGCGGGAGCTTACAATGAGCAGTTCTTC CASGGLAGAYNEQFF
TRBD1 . TRBJ1-1 TRBV4-3 TGCGCCAGCAGCCAAGGCGCAGGACAGGGGTCAGGTGCGGCTTTCTTT CASSQGAGQGSGAAFF
TRBD2 . TRBJ2-2 TRBV9 TGTGCCAGCAGTCCCTCTAGCGGGGGGTACACCGGGGAGCTGTTTTTT CASSPSSGGYTGELFF
TRBD1 few TRBJ1-2 TRBV5-1 TGCGCCAGCAGCTTAGGGCAGGGGGTGAACTATGGCTACACCTTC CASSLGQGVNYGYTF
. . TRBJ1-1 TRBV4-3 TGCGCCAGCAGCCAAACGACAGGACTGAACACTGAAGCTTTCTTT CASSQTTGLNTEAFF
. . TRBJ1-2 TRBV9 TGTGCCAGCAGCGTAGCTTCACAGGGAGGGTATGGCTACACCTTC CASSVASQGGYGYTF
. . TRBJ2-7 TRBV6-5 TGTGCCAGCAGTTACTCGAACGGGGTCTCCTACGAGCAGTACTTC CASSYSNGVSYEQYF
TRBD1 many TRBJ2-7 TRBV11-3 TGTGCCAGCAGCGAGGGACAGGGAGGAGCCTACGAGCAGTACTTC CASSEGQGGAYEQYF
. . TRBJ2-2 TRBV10-1 TGCGCCAGCAGCCAACAGGTTTCCACCGGGGAGCTGTTTTTT CASSQQVSTGELFF
. once TRBJ2-2 TRBV2 TGTGCCAGCAGTGAAAGGGGGAACACCGGGGAGCTGTTTTTT CASSERGNTGELFF
. . TRBJ2-1 TRBV18 TGTGCCAGCTCGCCCTCCCTTAGCGTCGGGGAGCAGTTCTTC CASSPSLSVGEQFF
TRBD1 few TRBJ2-1 TRBV27 TGTGCCAGCAGTGGCCTCCCGACAGGGTCCCACAATGAGCAGTTCTTC CASSGLPTGSHNEQFF
. . TRBJ2-1 TRBV7-6 TGTGCCAGCAGCTCGACAAATGAGCAGTTCTTC CASSSTNEQFF
TRBD2 . TRBJ2-5 TRBV11-2 TGTGCCAGCAGCCCGGGGGGTCCCGGGGCCCAGTACTTC CASSPGGPGAQYF
. . TRBJ1-1 TRBV29-1 TGCAGCGTTGGGGAGGGTGGGACTGAAGCTTTCTTT CSVGEGGTEAFF
TRBD1 . TRBJ1-2 TRBV5-1 TGCGCCAGCAGCTTGGAGGTCAGGGGGCAATATGGCTACACCTTC CASSLEVRGQYGYTF
. . TRBJ2-7 TRBV10-3 TGTGCCATCAGTGGACTAGAGGCAAACTACGAGCAGTACTTC CAISGLEANYEQYF
TRBD1 . TRBJ1-1 TRBV7-2 TGTGCCAGCAGCTTAGGATACGTCAGGGGGCGAGAGATGAACACTGAAGCTTTCTTT CASSLGYVRGREMNTEAFF
TRBD2 . TRBJ2-3 TRBV3-1/TRBV3-2 TGTGCCAGCAGCCCCACTAGCGGGAGCACAGATACGCAGTATTTT CASSPTSGSTDTQYF
. once TRBJ1-6 TRBV5-1 TGCGCCAGCAGCTTCGAGGATAATTCACCCCTCCACTTT CASSFEDNSPLHF
TRBD1 . TRBJ2-7 TRBV6-5 TGTGCCAGCAGTTCCTCCTGGGACAGCTACGAGCAGTACTTC CASSSSWDSYEQYF
TRBD1 . TRBJ2-7 TRBV7-8 TGTGCCAGCCAACTTAGGACAGGCTCACCCTACGAGCAGTACTTC CASQLRTGSPYEQYF
. . TRBJ2-7 TRBV9 TGTGCCAGCAGCGTGGGGATCGGGAGTCAATACGAGCAGTACTTC CASSVGIGSQYEQYF
TRBD1 few TRBJ1-1 TRBV19 TGTGCCAGTAGTACGGGTGGGCAGGGGGCTGAAGCTTTCTTT CASSTGGQGAEAFF
. . TRBJ1-2 TRBV7-2 TGTGCCAGCAGCTTTAACAGGGACACCTATGGCTACACCTTC CASSFNRDTYGYTF
TRBD1 . TRBJ2-6 TRBV18 TGTGCCAGCTCACCTTATACAGGGGACGTTGGGGCCAACGTCCTGACTTTC CASSPYTGDVGANVLTF
. . TRBJ2-2 TRBV2 TGTGCCACCAGGGACGGGACTTACAACACCGGGGAGCTGTTTTTT CATRDGTYNTGELFF
. . TRBJ1-3 TRBV14 TGTGCCAGCAGCCAAGCATCTCCAGGGGCGGGAAACACCATATATTTT CASSQASPGAGNTIYF
. . TRBJ2-2 TRBV2 TGTGCCTTCTGGACAGCGAACACCGGGGAGCTGTTTTTT CAFWTANTGELFF
. . TRBJ2-7 TRBV9 TGTGCCAGCAGCGCCGGAGGGGGGGGACCCTACGAGCAGTACTTC CASSAGGGGPYEQYF
TRBD2 . TRBJ2-3 TRBV9 TGTGCCAGCAGCACGACTAGCGGGAGAACAGATACGCAGTATTTT CASSTTSGRTDTQYF
. . TRBJ2-5 TRBV3-1/TRBV3-2 TGTGCCAGCAGCCTCAGGGGGAGGGAGACCCAGTACTTC CASSLRGRETQYF
. once TRBJ1-2 TRBV3-1/TRBV3-2 TGTGCCAGCAGCCTATGGGAGGACCGCGACAACTATGGCTACACCTTC CASSLWEDRDNYGYTF
. . TRBJ1-2 TRBV15 TGTGCCACCAGCAGAGATCAACAGGGTGTTGACTATGGCTACACCTTC CATSRDQQGVDYGYTF